The T cell receptor (beta chain) described here comes from a study of graft-versus-host responses after intestinal transplantation. Background on the study: All of the recipients had induction that used anti-thymocyte globulin, then tacrolimus and steroids for approximately 3 years.

Profiling relied on immunoSEQ multiplex PCR, and the TCRdb table lists in-frame clones only, not all of them. The top ten clones hold nearly 0.4% of a sample with approximately 70,000 clones, approximately 84% of them seen once. With regard to this clone: Its matching antigen is unknown.

Germline V gene data show CDR1 as WSHSY and CDR2 as SAAADI. V was clipped by 8 bases and J by 7 bases; unmatched bases: 10. This CDR3 contains 14 residues. The TCR was taken from a human donor who was the organ donor for an intestinal transplant. Sequenced here: unstimulated CD4+ T cells sorted from spleen or lymph node cells, sampled before transplant. The V call is TRBV10-2, the J call TRBJ2-1, with TRBD1 identical over 8 bases. As DNA, the CDR3 is TGCGCCAGCTCCGCCCAGGGGGCTCGGAATGAGCAGTTCTTC. Translated, it gives CASSAQGARNEQFF.